The clone carrying this T cell receptor (beta chain) has a count of ten or more. Its matching antigen is unknown. CDR3 regions of TCR beta were amplified from RNA transcripts. A first-round RT-PCR used HTBI primers, followed by a second-round multiplex PCR. TCRdb processed the multiplex PCR reads anew with MiXCR; each CDR3 protein has one entry. The repertoire holds nearly 400,000 distinct CDR3 sequences, with approximately 20% as singletons. The entry originates in a study of Graves' ophthalmopathy and Graves' hyperthyroidism. Study results and limitations: Most clonotypes expanded in thyroid above 0.001 frequency were present in blood too.

Germline-derived CDR1 and CDR2 are MNHEY and SVGAGI. Trimming pared 2 bases from V and 1 base from J, leaving 11 bases between. The CDR3 totals 15 residues. No donor had other autoimmune disease, uncontrolled infection, pregnancy or lactation. Isolation of PBMCs was performed using over 9.5 ml of fresh peripheral blood. The TCR comes from a woman aged 18-29 years with Graves' ophthalmopathy. This chain links TRBV6-5 with TRBJ1-1; D perhaps matches TRBD1 (5 bases). The source material was peripheral blood. The CDR3 loop is CASSYTGRKNTEAFF. The CDR3 region has the DNA TGTGCCAGCAGTTACACGGGACGGAAGAACACTGAAGCTTTCTTT.